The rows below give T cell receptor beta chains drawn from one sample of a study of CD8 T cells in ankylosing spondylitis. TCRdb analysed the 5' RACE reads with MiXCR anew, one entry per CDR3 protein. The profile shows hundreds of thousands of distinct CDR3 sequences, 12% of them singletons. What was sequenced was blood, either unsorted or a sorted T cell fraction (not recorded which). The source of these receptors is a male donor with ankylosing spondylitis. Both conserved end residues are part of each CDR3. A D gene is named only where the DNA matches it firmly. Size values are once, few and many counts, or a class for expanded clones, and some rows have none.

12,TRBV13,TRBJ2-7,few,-,TGTGCCAGCAGCATCAGGGGCTACGAGCAGTACTTC,CASSIRGYEQYF
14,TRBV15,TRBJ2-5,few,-,TGTGCCACCAGCAGCGGTGGGTCGGTAGAGACCCAGTACTTC,CATSSGGSVETQYF
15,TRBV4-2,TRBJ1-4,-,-,TGTGCCAGCAGCCAAGACGGGACTATGGGGGAAAAACTGTTTTTT,CASSQDGTMGEKLFF
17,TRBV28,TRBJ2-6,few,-,TGTGCCAGCAGTTTAGGCAGGGGAAGCTCTGGGGCCAACGTCCTGACTTTC,CASSLGRGSSGANVLTF
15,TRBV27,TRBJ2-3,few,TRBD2,TGTGCCAGCAGTTTAATGGCGGGAGTGGTAGATACGCAGTATTTT,CASSLMAGVVDTQYF
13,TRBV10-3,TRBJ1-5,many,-,TGTGCCATCAGTGAGTCCCCGGTCCAGCCCCAGCATTTT,CAISESPVQPQHF
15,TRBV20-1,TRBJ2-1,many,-,TGCAGTGCCGCGGCCGGGCTAGGTATTTACAATGAGCAGTTCTTC,CSAAAGLGIYNEQFF
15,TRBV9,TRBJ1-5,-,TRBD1,TGTGCCAGCAGCGCAGCACCAGGGGGCGGGCAGCCCCAGCATTTT,CASSAAPGGGQPQHF
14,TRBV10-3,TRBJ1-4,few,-,TGTGCCATCAGGCGGGCAGGGGAGGATGAAAAACTGTTTTTT,CAIRRAGEDEKLFF
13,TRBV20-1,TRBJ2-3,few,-,TGCAGTGCTTCCCTCCCCGGAGCGGATACGCAGTATTTT,CSASLPGADTQYF
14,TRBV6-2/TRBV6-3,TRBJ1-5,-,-,TGTGCCAGCAGTTACCCGTGGCCGAATCAGCCCCAGCATTTT,CASSYPWPNQPQHF
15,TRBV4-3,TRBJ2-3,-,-,TGCGCCAGCAGCCCAAGCGGTCACCACACAGATACGCAGTATTTT,CASSPSGHHTDTQYF
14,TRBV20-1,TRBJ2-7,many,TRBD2,TGCAGTGCTGCCGGGACTAGCGGGATCTACGAGCAGTACTTC,CSAAGTSGIYEQYF
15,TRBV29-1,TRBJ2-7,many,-,TGCAGCGTCAAAAAAACAGGGTACACTGAGGACGAGCAGTACTTC,CSVKKTGYTEDEQYF
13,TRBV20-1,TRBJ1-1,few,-,TGCAGTGCTAGAGATTACGGGCCCGGTGGAGCTTTCTTT,CSARDYGPGGAFF
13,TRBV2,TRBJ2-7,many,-,TGTGCCAGCAGTGTGGACAGCTCCTACGAGCAGTACTTC,CASSVDSSYEQYF
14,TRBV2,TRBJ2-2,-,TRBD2,TGTGCCAGTATTCAGGGGACTAGATCCGGGGAGCTGTTTTTT,CASIQGTRSGELFF